The 9 T cell receptor beta chains below all came from one sample that was sequenced in a study of brain T cells in children with intractable seizures. Generated by immunoSEQ multiplex PCR, the TCRdb table keeps only in-frame clones and is missing some. The table includes under 400,000 clones, 93% detected once. Time point of the sample: blood from clinic visit 5 months post-surgery; TSC patient then seizure free. The input for sequencing was peripheral blood, taken more than 4 months after surgery. The receptors here all came from a boy younger than two with tuberous sclerosis and intractable seizures.

The chain couples TRBV6-2 or TRBV6-3 to TRBJ2-7, with 7 positions matching TRBD2. Per the germline V gene, CDR1 is MNHEY and CDR2 is SVGEGT. The trim removed 11 bases at V and 3 bases at J, leaving 16 bases unmatched. The CDR3 has 15 residues. This CDR3 is CAGTPSLAGLYEQYF. The DNA of the CDR3 is TGTGCCGGCACCCCGTCGTTAGCGGGCCTCTACGAGCAGTACTTC.

This sequence joins TRBV19 and TRBJ2-7; D unclear. Looked up from germline, CDR1 is LNHDA and CDR2 is SQIVND (reference sequence). CDR3 length: 13 amino acids. V was shortened by 3 bases and J by 5 bases, with 11 bases between the two germline ends. Here the CDR3 DNA reads TGTGCCAGTAGTATGAACGTGTGGGACGAGCAGTACTTC. The encoded protein is CASSMNVWDEQYF.

This chain connects TRBV24-1 to TRBJ1-1, with no clear D. Germline CDR1 and CDR2: KGHDR and SFDVKD. The CDR3 spans 13 residues. Trimming stripped 3 bases from V and 1 base from J, with 5 bases between. The CDR3 nucleotides read TGTGCCACCAGTGATCGTACGAACACTGAAGCTTTCTTT. It encodes CATSDRTNTEAFF.

The V and J genes are TRBV11-3 and TRBJ1-1; 12 bases fit TRBD1. CDR3 length equals 14 residues. Germline V gene data show CDR1 as SGHNT and CDR2 as YENEEA. Losses at the gene ends were 5 bases for V and 7 bases for J; bases not matched to a gene: 5. As DNA, the CDR3 is TGTGCCAGCAGCATGGGACAGGGGGCTGGTGAAGCTTTCTTT. The encoded protein is CASSMGQGAGEAFF.

The DNA for the CDR3 is TGTGCCAGCAGCCCCCCCCTCAGGGCGTTAGGGACTGAAGCTTTCTTT. Its translation is CASSPPLRALGTEAFF. The chain joins TRBV14 to TRBJ1-1; TRBD1 is a possible D gene (5 bases). This CDR3 is built from 16 residues. Trimming cost V 4 bases and J 5 bases, with 20 bases left between them. Germline V gene data show CDR1 as SGHDN and CDR2 as FVKESK.

The V call is TRBV19, the J call TRBJ1-5, with D uncertain. Trimming left V 6 bases short and J 0 bases short, with 9 bases between. CDR1 is LNHDA, CDR2 SQIVND, per germline (reference sequence). The CDR3 has 14 residues. CDR3: CASSHSYSNQPQHF. The CDR3 region has the DNA TGTGCCAGTAGCCACAGCTATAGCAATCAGCCCCAGCATTTT.

V and J are TRBV7-9 and TRBJ1-2; tentatively, D is TRBD1 (5 bases). Per germline, CDR1 SEHNR and CDR2 FQNEAQ (reference sequence). V shed 6 bases and J shed 8 bases, with 22 bases lying between them. This CDR3 is built from 15 residues. CDR3 region: CASRDGIVRGEGYTF. CDR3 nucleotide sequence: TGTGCCAGCAGGGATGGGATAGTACGAGGGGAAGGCTACACCTTC.

V usage is TRBV19 and J usage is TRBJ1-2; tentatively, D is TRBD1 (5 bases). V was pared by 0 bases and J by 7 bases, with 15 bases between. Germline CDR1 reads LNHDA; CDR2 reads SQIVND (reference sequence). The CDR3 spans 15 residues. CDR3 sequence: CASSIEAGLRFGYTF. The CDR3 DNA sequence: TGTGCCAGTAGTATAGAGGCAGGGCTAAGGTTTGGCTACACCTTC.

The rearrangement uses TRBV19 and TRBJ2-7; maybe TRBD1 (8 bases). Trimming removed 0 bases at V and 3 bases at J, with 24 bases between. The germline gives CDR1 LNHDA, CDR2 SQIVND (reference sequence). This CDR3 is built from 19 residues. DNA for the CDR3: TGTGCCAGTAGTATAGACGTCAGGGGGCGCGGGAGAAGGAGCTACGAGCAGTACTTC. Amino acid sequence: CASSIDVRGRGRRSYEQYF.